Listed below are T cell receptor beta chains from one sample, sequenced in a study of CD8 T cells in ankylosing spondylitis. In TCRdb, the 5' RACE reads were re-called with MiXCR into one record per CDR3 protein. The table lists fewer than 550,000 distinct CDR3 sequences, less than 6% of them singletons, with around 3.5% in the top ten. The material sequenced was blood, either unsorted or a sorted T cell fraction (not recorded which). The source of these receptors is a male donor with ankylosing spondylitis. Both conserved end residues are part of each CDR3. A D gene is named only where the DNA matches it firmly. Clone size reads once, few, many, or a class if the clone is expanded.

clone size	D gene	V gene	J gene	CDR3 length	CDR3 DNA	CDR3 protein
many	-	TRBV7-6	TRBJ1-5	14	TGTGCCAGCAGCTCGTCACAGGGCGGTCAGCCCCAGCATTTT	CASSSSQGGQPQHF
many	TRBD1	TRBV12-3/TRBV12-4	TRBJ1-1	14	TGTGCCAGCAGTTCATACAGGGGAGTCTATGAAGCTTTCTTT	CASSSYRGVYEAFF
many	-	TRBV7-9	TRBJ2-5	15	TGTGCCAGCAGCTTAGGTGGAGGATTCCAAGAGACCCAGTACTTC	CASSLGGGFQETQYF
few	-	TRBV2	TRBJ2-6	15	TGTGCCAGCAGTGAGGAGAACGCTGGGGCCAACGTCCTGACTTTC	CASSEENAGANVLTF
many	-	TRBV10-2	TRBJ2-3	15	TGCGCCAGCAGTGAGTCGGGGACTAGCACAGATACGCAGTATTTT	CASSESGTSTDTQYF
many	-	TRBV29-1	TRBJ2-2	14	TGCAGCGTAGGGGCCCCTACGAACACCGGGGAGCTGTTTTTT	CSVGAPTNTGELFF
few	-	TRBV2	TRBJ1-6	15	TGTGCCACCAAACCGGGGGCAGGGCCTGGATCACCCCTCCACTTT	CATKPGAGPGSPLHF
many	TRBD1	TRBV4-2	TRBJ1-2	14	TGTGCCAGCAGCCAGAGGGACAGCATCTATGGCTACACCTTC	CASSQRDSIYGYTF
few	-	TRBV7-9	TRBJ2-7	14	TGTGCCAGCAGCCCGCCCGGACTGGAGGACGAGCAGTACTTC	CASSPPGLEDEQYF
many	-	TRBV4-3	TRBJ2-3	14	TGCGCCAGCAGCCAAGCAGGGTACACAGATACGCAGTATTTT	CASSQAGYTDTQYF
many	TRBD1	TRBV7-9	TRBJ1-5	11	TGTGCCAGCAGCTCTCCGGGACAGCAGCATTTT	CASSSPGQQHF
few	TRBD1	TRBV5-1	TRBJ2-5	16	TGCGCCAGCAGCTTGGCTCGGGGACAGGGAGGGGAGACCCAGTACTTC	CASSLARGQGGETQYF
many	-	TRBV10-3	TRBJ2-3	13	TGTGCCATCAGTGAGTCGACGGCAGATACGCAGTATTTT	CAISESTADTQYF
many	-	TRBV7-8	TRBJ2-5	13	TGTGCCAGCAGCTCAAGGAAGAGGGAGACCCAGTACTTC	CASSSRKRETQYF
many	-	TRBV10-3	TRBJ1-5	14	TGTGCCATCAGTGAGCACCTTTCGCCGTCTCCCCAGCATTTT	CAISEHLSPSPQHF
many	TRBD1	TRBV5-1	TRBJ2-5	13	TGCGCCAGCAGAGAGGGGGCTGGGGAGACCCAGTACTTC	CASREGAGETQYF